The sequence of this T cell receptor (beta chain) was determined in a study of shared clonotypes between healthy human individuals. In the source study's methods: ImmunoSEQ supplied junction-only sequences lacking quality scores, so filtering was different. Using immunoSEQ multiplex PCR, the repertoire was profiled, and TCRdb retains in-frame clones only, with some absent. V and J calls and clone size follow that table, whereas D and trimming were derived from the DNA. The sample yields some 2.1 million clones, approximately 94% seen once. V lost 5 bases to trimming and J lost 1 base, with 8 bases between them. Germline CDR1 and CDR2: SNHLY and FYNNEI. The CDR3 runs to 14 residues. The naive CD8 subset, CD45RO-negative cells positively selected for CCR7, excluded terminally differentiated effector memory CD45RA+ cells.

Material: naive CD8+ T cells sorted from blood. The chain recombines TRBV2 with TRBJ2-2, with D unclear. This clonotype was sampled from a man between 18 and 35 years old in good health. This chain's CDR3 is CASSYTKNTGELFF. CDR3 coding DNA: TGTGCCAGCAGTTACACTAAGAACACCGGGGAGCTGTTTTTT.